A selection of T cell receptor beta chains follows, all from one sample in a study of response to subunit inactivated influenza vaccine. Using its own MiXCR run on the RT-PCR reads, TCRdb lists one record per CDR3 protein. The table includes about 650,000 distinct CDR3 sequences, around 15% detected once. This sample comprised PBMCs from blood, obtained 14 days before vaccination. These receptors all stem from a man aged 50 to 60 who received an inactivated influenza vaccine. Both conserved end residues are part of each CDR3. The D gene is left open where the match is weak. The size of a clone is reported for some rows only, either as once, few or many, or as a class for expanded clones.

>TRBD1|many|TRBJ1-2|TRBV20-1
CSAERQGALGYTF
TGCAGTGCTGAGAGACAGGGGGCCCTAGGCTACACCTTC
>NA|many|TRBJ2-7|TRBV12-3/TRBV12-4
CASRRGSYEQYF
TGTGCCAGCAGACGGGGGTCCTACGAGCAGTACTTC
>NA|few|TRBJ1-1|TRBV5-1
CASSLGSLTEAFF
TGCGCCAGCAGCTTGGGGTCATTAACTGAAGCTTTCTTT
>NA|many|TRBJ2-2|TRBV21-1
CASSKDSGSVYREYQKDTGELFF
TGTGCCAGCAGCAAAGATTCCGGTTCGGTTTATCGGGAGTATCAGAAGGACACCGGGGAGCTGTTTTTT
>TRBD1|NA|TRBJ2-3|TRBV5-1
CASSSQGAADTQYF
TGCGCCAGCAGCTCACAGGGGGCCGCAGATACGCAGTATTTT
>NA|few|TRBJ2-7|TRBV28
CASSLTEGAYEQYF
TGTGCCAGCAGTTTAACGGAGGGGGCCTACGAGCAGTACTTC
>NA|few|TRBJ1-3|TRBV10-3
CATRQDRSGNTIYF
TGTGCCACCCGACAGGACCGCTCTGGAAACACCATATATTTT
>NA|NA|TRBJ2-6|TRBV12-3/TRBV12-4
CASSLFGANVLTF
TGTGCCAGCAGTTTATTTGGGGCCAACGTCCTGACTTTC
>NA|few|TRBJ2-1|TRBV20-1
CSARLTRGSYNEQFF
TGCAGTGCTAGATTGACGCGGGGATCCTACAATGAGCAGTTCTTC
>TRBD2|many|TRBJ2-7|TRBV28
CASSLLSGRSYEQYF
TGTGCCAGCAGTTTACTCAGCGGGAGGTCCTACGAGCAGTACTTC
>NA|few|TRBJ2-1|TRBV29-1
CSASTDSYNEQFF
TGCAGCGCTTCGACCGATTCCTACAATGAGCAGTTCTTC
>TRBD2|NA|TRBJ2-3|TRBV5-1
CASSPKGRELVTDTQYF
TGCGCCAGCAGCCCGAAGGGGCGGGAGCTGGTCACAGATACGCAGTATTTT
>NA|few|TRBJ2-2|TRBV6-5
CASSYVRWSNTGELFF
TGTGCCAGCAGTTATGTTCGATGGAGTAACACCGGGGAGCTGTTTTTT
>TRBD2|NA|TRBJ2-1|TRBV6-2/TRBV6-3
CASIDSGGLYNEQFF
TGTGCCAGCATCGATAGCGGGGGGTTGTACAATGAGCAGTTCTTC
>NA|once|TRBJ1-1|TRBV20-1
CSARDLQDWGTEAFF
TGCAGTGCTAGAGACCTACAAGACTGGGGCACCGAAGCTTTCTTT
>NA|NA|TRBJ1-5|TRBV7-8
CASSLERNDNQPQHF
TGTGCCAGCAGCTTAGAACGAAACGACAATCAGCCCCAGCATTTT
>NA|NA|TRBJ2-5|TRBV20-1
CSAPKGAQETQYF
TGCAGTGCCCCTAAGGGCGCCCAAGAGACCCAGTACTTC
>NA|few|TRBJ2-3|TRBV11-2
CASSFSYSNTQYF
TGTGCCAGCAGCTTTAGTTATAGTAATACGCAGTATTTT
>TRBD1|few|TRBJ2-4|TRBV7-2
CASSLGGGQGNIQYF
TGTGCCAGCAGCTTAGGTGGGGGACAGGGAAACATTCAGTACTTC
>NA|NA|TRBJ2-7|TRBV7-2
CASSLETTTAREQYF
TGTGCCAGCAGCTTGGAGACTACCACGGCTCGCGAGCAGTACTTC
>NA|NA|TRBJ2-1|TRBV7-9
CASSHPSALLMDEQFF
TGTGCCAGCAGCCATCCTAGCGCCCTCCTAATGGATGAGCAGTTCTTC
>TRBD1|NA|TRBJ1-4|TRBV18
CASSLGTVAEKLFF
TGTGCCAGCTCGTTAGGGACAGTCGCTGAAAAACTGTTTTTT
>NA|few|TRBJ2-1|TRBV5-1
CASSLDRGRIDEQFF
TGCGCCAGCAGCTTGGATCGGGGTAGGATTGATGAGCAGTTCTTC
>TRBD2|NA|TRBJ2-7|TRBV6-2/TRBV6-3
CASTIAGLSYEQYF
TGTGCCAGCACCATTGCGGGACTATCTTACGAGCAGTACTTC
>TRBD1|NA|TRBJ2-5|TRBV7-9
CASSYQTGRETQYF
TGTGCCAGCAGCTATCAGACAGGGCGGGAGACCCAGTACTTC
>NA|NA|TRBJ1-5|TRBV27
CASSLGGRAGNQPQHF
TGTGCCAGCAGTTTAGGCGGCAGGGCCGGCAATCAGCCCCAGCATTTT
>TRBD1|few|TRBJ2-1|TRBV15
CATSKRGQAYNEQFF
TGTGCCACCAGCAAAAGGGGACAGGCCTACAATGAGCAGTTCTTC
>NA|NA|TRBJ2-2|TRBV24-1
CATSEAPELGQHSGELFF
TGTGCCACCAGTGAGGCTCCAGAACTCGGACAGCATAGCGGGGAGCTGTTTTTT
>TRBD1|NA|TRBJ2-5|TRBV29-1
CSVEGQGASVETQYF
TGCAGCGTTGAAGGACAGGGGGCATCTGTGGAGACCCAGTACTTC
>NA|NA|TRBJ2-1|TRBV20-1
CSALGLYSSYNEQFF
TGCAGTGCGTTAGGACTCTATTCCTCCTACAATGAGCAGTTCTTC
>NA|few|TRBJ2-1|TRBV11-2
CASRPGPNEQFF
TGTGCCAGCAGACCCGGCCCCAATGAGCAGTTCTTC
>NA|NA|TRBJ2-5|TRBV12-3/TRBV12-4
CASNLHNQETQYF
TGTGCCAGCAACCTCCATAATCAAGAGACCCAGTACTTC
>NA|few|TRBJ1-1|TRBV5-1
CASSSDGDRSTEAFF
TGCGCCAGCAGCTCGGACGGTGATAGGTCCACTGAAGCTTTCTTT
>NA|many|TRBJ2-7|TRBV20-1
CSAPRDLSSYEQYF
TGCAGTGCTCCCAGGGACCTTAGCTCCTACGAGCAGTACTTC
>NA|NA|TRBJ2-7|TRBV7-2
CASSLAGGSAGEQYF
TGTGCCAGCAGCTTAGCCGGAGGGTCGGCGGGGGAGCAGTACTTC
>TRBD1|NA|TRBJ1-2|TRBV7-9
CASSRSTGVEGYTF
TGTGCCAGCAGCCGAAGCACAGGGGTCGAGGGCTACACCTTC
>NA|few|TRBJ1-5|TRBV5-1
CASSFDPDSNQPQHF
TGCGCCAGCAGCTTCGATCCCGATAGCAATCAGCCCCAGCATTTT
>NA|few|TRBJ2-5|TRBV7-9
CASSYPGPSARTQYF
TGTGCCAGCAGCTATCCGGGACCCTCGGCTCGGACCCAGTACTTC
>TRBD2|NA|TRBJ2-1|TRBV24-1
CATSDLGGTSSYNEQFF
TGTGCCACCAGTGATTTAGGAGGGACTAGCAGCTACAATGAGCAGTTCTTC
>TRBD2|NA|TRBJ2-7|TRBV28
CASSPSRELEEQYF
TGTGCCAGCAGCCCCTCGCGGGAGTTAGAAGAGCAGTACTTC
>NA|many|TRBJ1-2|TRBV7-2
CASSLQSGSGYGYTF
TGTGCCAGCAGCTTACAATCAGGTTCGGGGTATGGCTACACCTTC
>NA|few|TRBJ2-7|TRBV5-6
CASSLDPGEQYF
TGTGCCAGCAGCTTGGACCCGGGCGAGCAGTACTTC
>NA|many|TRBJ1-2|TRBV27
CASSPADKVGYGYTF
TGTGCCAGCAGTCCCGCGGACAAGGTTGGCTATGGCTACACCTTC
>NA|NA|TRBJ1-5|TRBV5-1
CASSLDTEQPQHF
TGCGCCAGCAGCTTGGATACGGAGCAGCCCCAGCATTTT
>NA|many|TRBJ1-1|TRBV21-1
CASSKDVGQPNTEAFF
TGTGCCAGCAGCAAAGATGTCGGACAACCGAACACTGAAGCTTTCTTT
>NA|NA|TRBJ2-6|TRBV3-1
CASSRVGANVLTF
TGTGCCAGCAGCAGGGTTGGGGCCAACGTCCTGACTTTC
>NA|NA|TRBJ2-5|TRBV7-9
CASSRVMTGYQETQYF
TGTGCCAGCAGCCGAGTAATGACAGGTTACCAAGAGACCCAGTACTTC
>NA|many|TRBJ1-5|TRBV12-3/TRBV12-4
CASSLMSGNQPQHF
TGTGCCAGCAGTTTAATGTCGGGCAATCAGCCCCAGCATTTT
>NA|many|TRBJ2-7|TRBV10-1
CASSAGDLSYEQYF
TGCGCCAGCAGTGCAGGGGATCTCTCCTACGAGCAGTACTTC